Sequencing of this T cell receptor beta chain was carried out in a study of esophageal squamous cell carcinoma under preoperative chemotherapy. About the research overall: TCR repertoires were profiled from both peripheral blood T cells and tumor-infiltrating lymphocytes.

Specified time point: after preoperative PTX-NDP chemotherapy. By share of the sample, this clonotype is medium-sized. Germline V gene data show CDR1 as MNHNS and CDR2 as SASEGT. The V end was cut by 8 bases, the J end by 11 bases, with 24 bases between. CDR3 length equals 14 residues. TCRdb used MiXCR to reprocess the PCR reads, holding one entry per CDR3 protein. This sample has roughly 9,000 distinct CDR3 sequences, with approximately 49% found just once. This TCR came from a human donor with esophageal squamous cell carcinoma. The donor label of this sample is uncertain. The J gene is TRBJ2-5, the V gene TRBV6-1; tentatively, D is TRBD1 or TRBD2 (5 bases each). The sample was taken from a patient given preoperative chemotherapy. CDR3 sequence (DNA): TGTGCCAGCGCAAGGGACCTGGTCTGGAATGAGCAGTACTTC. Its translation is CASARDLVWNEQYF.